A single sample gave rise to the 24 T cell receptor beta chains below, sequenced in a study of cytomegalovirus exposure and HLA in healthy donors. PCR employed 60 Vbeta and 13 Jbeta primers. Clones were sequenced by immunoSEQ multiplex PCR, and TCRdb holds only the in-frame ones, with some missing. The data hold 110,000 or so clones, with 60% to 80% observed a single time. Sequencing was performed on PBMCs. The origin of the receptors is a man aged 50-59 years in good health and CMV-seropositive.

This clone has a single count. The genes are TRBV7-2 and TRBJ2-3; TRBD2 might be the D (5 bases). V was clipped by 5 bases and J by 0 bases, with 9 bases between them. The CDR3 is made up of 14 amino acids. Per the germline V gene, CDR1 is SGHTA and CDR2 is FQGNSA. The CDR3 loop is CASSPDSSTDTQYF. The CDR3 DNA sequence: TGTGCCAGCAGCCCGGACTCGAGCACAGATACGCAGTATTTT.

The CDR3 sequence: CASSGKGGHNSPLHF. In nucleotides, the CDR3 is TGTGCCAGCAGCGGCAAAGGGGGACATAATTCACCCCTCCACTTT. This sequence joins TRBV9 and TRBJ1-6, with a possible D match to TRBD1 (6 bases). V was trimmed by 3 bases and J by 5 bases, leaving 12 bases between them. This CDR3 contains 15 residues. The germline CDR1 and CDR2 sequences are SGDLS and YYNGEE.

In DNA form, the CDR3 reads TGCGCCAGCAGCTTGCCCAACAGGGCCAATGAGCAGTTCTTC. It codes for CASSLPNRANEQFF. The rearrangement links TRBV5-1 to TRBJ2-1, with a weak D call TRBD1 (6 bases). Germline V gives CDR1 SGHRS, CDR2 YFSETQ. V lost 1 base and J 6 bases, leaving 11 bases between the germline ends. The CDR3 is made up of 14 amino acids.

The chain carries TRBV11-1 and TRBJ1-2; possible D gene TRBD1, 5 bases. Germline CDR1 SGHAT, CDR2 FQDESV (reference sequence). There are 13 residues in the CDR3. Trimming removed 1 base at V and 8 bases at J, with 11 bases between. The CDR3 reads CASSLEGSDGYTF. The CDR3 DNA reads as TGTGCCAGCAGCTTAGAGGGGTCGGACGGCTACACCTTC.

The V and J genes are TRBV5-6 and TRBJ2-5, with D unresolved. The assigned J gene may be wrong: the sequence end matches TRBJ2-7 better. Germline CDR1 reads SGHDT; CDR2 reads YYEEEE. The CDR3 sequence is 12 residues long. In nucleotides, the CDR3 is TGTGCCAGCAGCTTTCTCGAGAACGAGCAGTACTTC. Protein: CASSFLENEQYF.

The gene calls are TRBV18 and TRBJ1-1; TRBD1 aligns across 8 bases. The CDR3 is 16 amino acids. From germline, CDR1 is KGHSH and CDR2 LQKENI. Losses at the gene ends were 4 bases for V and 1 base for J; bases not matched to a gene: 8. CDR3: CASSQIRTGSNTEAFF. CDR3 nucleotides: TGTGCCAGCTCACAAATTCGGACAGGGTCGAACACTGAAGCTTTCTTT.

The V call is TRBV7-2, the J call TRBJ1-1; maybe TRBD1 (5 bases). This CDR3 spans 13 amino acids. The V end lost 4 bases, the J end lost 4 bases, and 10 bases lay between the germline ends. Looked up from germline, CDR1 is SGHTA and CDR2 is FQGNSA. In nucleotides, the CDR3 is TGTGCCAGCAGCTCCAGGGTTTTCACTGAAGCTTTCTTT. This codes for CASSSRVFTEAFF.

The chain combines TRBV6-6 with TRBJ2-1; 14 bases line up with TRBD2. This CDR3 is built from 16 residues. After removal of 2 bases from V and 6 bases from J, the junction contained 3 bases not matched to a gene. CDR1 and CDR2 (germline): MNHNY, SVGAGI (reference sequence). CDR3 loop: CASSYRLAGGPNEQFF. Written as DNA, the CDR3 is TGTGCCAGCAGTTACCGACTAGCGGGGGGGCCCAATGAGCAGTTCTTC.

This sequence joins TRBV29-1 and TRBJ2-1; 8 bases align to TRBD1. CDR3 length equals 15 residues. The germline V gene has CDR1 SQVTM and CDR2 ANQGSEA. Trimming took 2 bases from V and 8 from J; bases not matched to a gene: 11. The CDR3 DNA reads TGCAGCGTTGAATGGAGGGACAGGCGAGGCGATGAGCAGTTCTTC. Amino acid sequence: CSVEWRDRRGDEQFF.

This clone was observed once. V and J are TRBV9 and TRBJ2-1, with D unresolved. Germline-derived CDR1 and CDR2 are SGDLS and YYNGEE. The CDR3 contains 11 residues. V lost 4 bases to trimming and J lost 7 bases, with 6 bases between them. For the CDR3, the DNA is TGTGCCAGCAGCCTACGTAATGAGCAGTTCTTC. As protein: CASSLRNEQFF. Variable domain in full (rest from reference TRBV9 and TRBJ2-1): DSGVTQTPKHLITATGQRVTLRCSPRSGDLSVYWYQQSLDQGLQFLIQYYNGEERAKGNILERFSAQQFPDLHSELNLSSLELGDSALYFCASSLRNEQFFGPGTRLTVL.

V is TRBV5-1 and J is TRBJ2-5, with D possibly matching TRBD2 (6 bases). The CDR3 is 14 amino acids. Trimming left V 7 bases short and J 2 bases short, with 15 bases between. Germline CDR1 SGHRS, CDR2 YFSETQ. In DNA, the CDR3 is TGCGCCAGCCCCGGGGGAGGACCACAAGAGACCCAGTACTTC. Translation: CASPGGGPQETQYF.

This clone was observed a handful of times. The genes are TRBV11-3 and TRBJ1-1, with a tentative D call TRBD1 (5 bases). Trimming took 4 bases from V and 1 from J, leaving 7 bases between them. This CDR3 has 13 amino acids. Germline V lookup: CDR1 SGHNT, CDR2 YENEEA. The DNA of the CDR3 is TGTGCCAGCAGCTCACAGGCGAACACTGAAGCTTTCTTT. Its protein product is CASSSQANTEAFF.

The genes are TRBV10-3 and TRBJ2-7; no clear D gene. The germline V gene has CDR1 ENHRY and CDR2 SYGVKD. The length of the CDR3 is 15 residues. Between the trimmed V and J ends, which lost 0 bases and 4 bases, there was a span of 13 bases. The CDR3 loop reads CAISESMTRPYEQYF. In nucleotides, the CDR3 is TGTGCCATCAGTGAGTCCATGACAAGACCATACGAGCAGTACTTC.

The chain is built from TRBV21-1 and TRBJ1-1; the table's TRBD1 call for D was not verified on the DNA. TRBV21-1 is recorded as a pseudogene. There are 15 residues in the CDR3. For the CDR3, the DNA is TGTGCCAGCAGCAGCAAACAGGGGAAGGACACTGAAGCTTTCTTT. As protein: CASSSKQGKDTEAFF.

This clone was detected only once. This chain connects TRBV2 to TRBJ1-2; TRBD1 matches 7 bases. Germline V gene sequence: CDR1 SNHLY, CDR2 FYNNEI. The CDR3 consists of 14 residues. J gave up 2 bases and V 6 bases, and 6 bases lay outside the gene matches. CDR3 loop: CASSPRGENYGYTF. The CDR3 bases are TGTGCCAGCAGCCCCAGGGGGGAAAACTATGGCTACACCTTC.

The CDR3 protein is CAISERPKVAGSSYNEQFF. CDR3 in DNA: TGTGCCATCAGTGAGCGGCCAAAAGTAGCGGGGAGCTCCTACAATGAGCAGTTCTTC. J is TRBJ2-1 and V is TRBV10-3; 8 bases match TRBD2. Losses at the gene ends were 2 bases for V and 0 bases for J; bases not matched to a gene: 12. Germline lookup yields CDR1 ENHRY and CDR2 SYGVKD. This CDR3 has 19 amino acids.

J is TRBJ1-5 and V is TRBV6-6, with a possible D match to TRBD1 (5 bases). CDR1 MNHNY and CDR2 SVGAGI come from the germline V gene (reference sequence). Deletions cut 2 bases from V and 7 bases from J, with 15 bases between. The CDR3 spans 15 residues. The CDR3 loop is CASSYGQGFDQPQHF. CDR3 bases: TGTGCCAGCAGTTACGGCCAGGGTTTCGACCAGCCCCAGCATTTT.

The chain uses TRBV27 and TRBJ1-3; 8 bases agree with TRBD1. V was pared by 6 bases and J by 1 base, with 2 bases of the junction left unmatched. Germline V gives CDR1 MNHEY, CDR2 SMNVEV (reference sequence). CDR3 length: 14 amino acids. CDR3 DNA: TGTGCCAGCAGGACAGGGGTTTCTGGAAACACCATATATTTT. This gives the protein CASRTGVSGNTIYF.

Here the CDR3 reads CASSLWLSETQYF. In DNA, the CDR3 is TGTGCCAGCAGCTTATGGCTTTCAGAGACCCAGTACTTC. The V gene is TRBV7-2, the J gene TRBJ2-5; no clear D gene. The ends were cut back, 2 bases at V and 4 bases at J, with 8 bases in the middle. CDR3 length: 13 amino acids. Per germline, CDR1 SGHTA and CDR2 FQGNSA.

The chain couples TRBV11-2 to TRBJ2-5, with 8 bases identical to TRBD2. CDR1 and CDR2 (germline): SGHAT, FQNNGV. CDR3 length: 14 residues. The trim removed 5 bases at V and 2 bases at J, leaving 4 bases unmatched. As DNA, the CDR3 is TGTGCCAGCAGCCCGGGACTAGATCAAGAGACCCAGTACTTC. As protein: CASSPGLDQETQYF.

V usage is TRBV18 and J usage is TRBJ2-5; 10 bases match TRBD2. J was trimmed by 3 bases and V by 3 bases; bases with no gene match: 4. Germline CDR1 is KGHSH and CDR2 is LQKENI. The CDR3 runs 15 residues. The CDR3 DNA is TGTGCCAGCTCACCGGACCTAGCGGGAGAAGAGACCCAGTACTTC. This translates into CASSPDLAGEETQYF.

DNA of the CDR3: TGCGCCAGCAGCTTCGGACAGGGGGAAGAGACCCAGTACTTC. As protein: CASSFGQGEETQYF. V gene TRBV5-1 combines with J gene TRBJ2-5; 10 positions agree with TRBD1. V lost 2 bases and J lost 3; bases outside the gene matches: 1. The germline V gene encodes CDR1 SGHRS and CDR2 YFSETQ. The CDR3 has 14 amino acids.

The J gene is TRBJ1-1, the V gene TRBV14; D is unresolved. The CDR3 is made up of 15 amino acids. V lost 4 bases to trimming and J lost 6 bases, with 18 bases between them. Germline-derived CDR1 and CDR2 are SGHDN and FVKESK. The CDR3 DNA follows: TGTGCCAGCAGCCCCATGACCCCGGGGATCTCTGAAGCTTTCTTT. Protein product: CASSPMTPGISEAFF.

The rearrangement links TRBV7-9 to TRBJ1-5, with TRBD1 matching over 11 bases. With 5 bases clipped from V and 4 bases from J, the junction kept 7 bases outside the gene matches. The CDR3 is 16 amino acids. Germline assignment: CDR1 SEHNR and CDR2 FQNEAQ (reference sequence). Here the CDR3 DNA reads TGTGCCAGCAGCACCGGGACAGGGGGGAGGAATCAGCCCCAGCATTTT. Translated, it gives CASSTGTGGRNQPQHF.